This TCR beta chain was sequenced in a study of identical twins. Study-level results: Out-of-frame alpha sequences shared by twins were enriched for low generation probability.

A universal primer site was created by template switching, with the cDNA bearing unique molecular identifiers. TCRdb re-derived calls from the 5' RACE reads in MiXCR, one entry per CDR3 protein. The data show around 340,000 distinct CDR3 sequences, more than 9% seen once. This clonotype has ten or more counts. Antigen unknown. V was cut by 3 bases and J by 4 bases, with 16 bases left in between. Germline lookup yields CDR1 LNHNV and CDR2 YYDKDF (reference sequence). There are 15 residues in the CDR3. These data were also filed under a second study, of yellow fever vaccine responses in identical twins.

Sequencing used CD8+ T cells sorted from blood. This chain connects TRBV15 to TRBJ2-7, with D tentatively TRBD1 (6 bases). The sequence was collected from a woman aged 18-29 years in good health. In nucleotides, the CDR3 is TGTGCCACCAGCAGTTCCCCAGGGGTTATATACGAGCAGTACTTC. Residues: CATSSSPGVIYEQYF.